These 2 T cell receptor beta chains came from one sample sequenced in a study of graft-versus-host responses after intestinal transplantation (dated by TCRdb to the early 2020s). Library preparation employed the immunoSEQ multiplex PCR assay. TCRdb limited this immuneACCESS table to in-frame rearrangements with V and J called. A share of clones is missing; checked studies link under half to unresolved V genes, and the rest is unexplained. This sample holds 40,000 or so clones; 90% to 95% were observed only once. The ten largest clones take up 3.6% of the sample. The source was PBMCs, collected 700 to 750 days after intestinal transplantation. These TCRs come from a human patient who received an intestinal transplant, so some T cells may come from the graft donor.

The chain has TRBV23-1 and TRBJ2-7, with D uncertain. TRBV23-1 counts as an open reading frame of uncertain function. This CDR3 has 15 residues. Trimming took off 7 bases at V and 0 bases at J, with 16 bases between the two ends. The CDR3 nucleotides read TGCGCCAGCAAAAGGCGCGACGCGAGCTCCTACGAGCAGTACTTC. Its translation: CASKRRDASSYEQYF.

The CDR3: CATEPSGGTDTQYF. Here the CDR3 DNA reads TGTGCCACCGAGCCTAGCGGGGGCACAGATACGCAGTATTTT. The rearrangement links TRBV10-3 to TRBJ2-3; 9 bases match TRBD2. CDR1 and CDR2 from the germline V gene are ENHRY and SYGVKD. This CDR3 has 14 amino acids. J gave up 1 base and V 10 bases, and 6 bases lay outside the gene matches.